These T cell receptor beta chains were read from a single sample in a study of metastatic and nonmetastatic thyroid tumors. TCRdb used MiXCR to call clones anew from the PCR reads. The table shows about 13,000 clones, with 26% occurring only once. Sample: tumor tissue. These receptors all come from a female donor with papillary thyroid cancer or a benign thyroid nodule (not recorded which). Some clones in this sample may be carry-over from other donors' samples. Each CDR3 is given with its conserved first and last residue. The D gene is left open where the match is weak. Clone size is shown for a subset of rows, as once, few, many or a class of expanded clone.

size,D,J,V,DNA,CDR3
many,-,TRBJ2-5,TRBV5-1,TGCGCCAGCAGCCCGGTCGGGGATGGGGAGACCCAGTACTTC,CASSPVGDGETQYF
many,TRBD1,TRBJ1-4,TRBV19,TGTGCCAGTAGTAGGACAGGAAAGGTCTCAACTAATGAAAAACTGTTTTTT,CASSRTGKVSTNEKLFF
many,-,TRBJ2-7,TRBV5-1,TGCGCCAGCAGTCCCACTACAGGGCGATACGAGCAGTACTTC,CASSPTTGRYEQYF
few,TRBD2,TRBJ2-3,TRBV6-1,TGTGCCAGCAGTGAACTAGCGGGACCAGATACGCAGTATTTT,CASSELAGPDTQYF
many,-,TRBJ2-6,TRBV11-2,TGTGCCAGCAGCCCGCCCGGGGGTGGTTCTGGGGCCAACGTCCTGACTTTC,CASSPPGGGSGANVLTF
-,TRBD1,TRBJ1-6,TRBV30,TGTGCCTGGAGTGTTGTGACAGGGGTTAATTCACCCCTCCACTTT,CAWSVVTGVNSPLHF
-,TRBD2,TRBJ2-7,TRBV5-1,TGCGCCAGCAGCTTGGGGACTAGCGGGAGCGCCCAGATACCCTACGAGCAGTACTTC,CASSLGTSGSAQIPYEQYF
many,TRBD1,TRBJ2-3,TRBV7-9,TGTGCCAGCAGCTTGACAGGGCCCACAGATACGCAGTATTTT,CASSLTGPTDTQYF
-,-,TRBJ2-7,TRBV13,TGTGCCAGCAGCTTAGGGCAGGGGCAGTACTTC,CASSLGQGQYF
-,TRBD1,TRBJ1-4,TRBV6-1,TGTGCCAGCAGGGGACAGACGGAGGAAAAACTGTTTTTT,CASRGQTEEKLFF
few,TRBD1,TRBJ2-3,TRBV6-5,TGTGCCAGCAGTTACTCCCGGACAGGGAAAACAGATACGCAGTATTTT,CASSYSRTGKTDTQYF
-,TRBD1,TRBJ2-1,TRBV7-9,TGTGCCAGCAGCCACCGGGACAGGGTGGATGAGCAGTTCTTC,CASSHRDRVDEQFF
few,TRBD1,TRBJ1-6,TRBV19,TGTGCCAGTAGTCAACGACAGGGGGAATCACCCCTCCACTTT,CASSQRQGESPLHF
-,TRBD1,TRBJ1-5,TRBV30,TGTGCCTGGAGCTCAACAGGGGGATGGCAGCCCCAGCATTTT,CAWSSTGGWQPQHF
-,TRBD1,TRBJ1-5,TRBV15,TGTGCCACCAGCAGAGGCGGGACAGGGGGTGTGGTGGGCAATCAGCCCCAGCATTTT,CATSRGGTGGVVGNQPQHF
many,-,TRBJ1-1,TRBV20-1,TGCAGTGCTAGAGATGGGAGGGGCTGGGGAGATCTCACTGAAGCTTTCTTT,CSARDGRGWGDLTEAFF
few,TRBD1,TRBJ2-5,TRBV6-1,TGTGCCAGCAATGACAGGGCGCAAGAGACCCAGTACTTC,CASNDRAQETQYF
many,TRBD2,TRBJ2-1,TRBV11-3,TGTGCCAGCAGCTCGCTAGCGGGAGCCTACAATGAGCAGTTCTTC,CASSSLAGAYNEQFF
-,TRBD1,TRBJ2-6,TRBV28,TGTGCCAGCCTCGACAGGGTCGGGGCCAACGTCCTGACTTTC,CASLDRVGANVLTF
few,-,TRBJ2-1,TRBV10-3,TGTGCCACAACCACGAATCATGAGCAGTTCTTC,CATTTNHEQFF
medium-sized,-,TRBJ2-1,TRBV3-1,TGTGCCAGCAGCCAAGGCAATGAGCAGTTCTTC,CASSQGNEQFF
few,-,TRBJ1-1,TRBV19,TGTGCCAGTAGGAACCGGGGGGAGAACACTGAAGCTTTCTTT,CASRNRGENTEAFF
-,-,TRBJ2-6,TRBV9,TGTGCCAGCAGCGTAGGAGGGGGGTACTCTGGGGCCAACGTCCTGACTTTC,CASSVGGGYSGANVLTF
many,-,TRBJ2-4,TRBV6-1,TGTGCCAGCAGTGAAGCGGGGGGAGGCATTCAGTACTTC,CASSEAGGGIQYF
many,-,TRBJ2-1,TRBV7-3,TGTGCCAGCAGCTTAGGACCAAACAATGAGCAGTTCTTC,CASSLGPNNEQFF
many,-,TRBJ2-7,TRBV6-1,TGTGCCAGCAGTCCCCGGTCCCCACCCTACGAGCAGTACTTC,CASSPRSPPYEQYF
-,TRBD1,TRBJ1-1,TRBV20-1,TGCAGTGCTAGGCCGGGACAGGGTTCCACTGAAGCTTTCTTT,CSARPGQGSTEAFF
few,TRBD1,TRBJ2-7,TRBV6-4,TGTGCCAGCGGTGGGACAGGGGAGGTCGAGCAGTACTTC,CASGGTGEVEQYF
-,TRBD2,TRBJ2-4,TRBV6-1,TGTGCCAGCAGTGAACTAGCGGGGGGGAAAAACATTCAGTACTTC,CASSELAGGKNIQYF
many,-,TRBJ1-3,TRBV2,TGTGCCAGCAGTGAAGTACAATTTTCTGGAAACACCATATATTTT,CASSEVQFSGNTIYF
-,TRBD2,TRBJ2-1,TRBV10-1,TGCGCCAGCAGCCGGGGGGGTAAAACCTACAATGAGCAGTTCTTC,CASSRGGKTYNEQFF
-,-,TRBJ1-2,TRBV30,TGTGCCTGGAGTAGCGGGCTCGACTATGGCTACACCTTC,CAWSSGLDYGYTF
medium-sized,-,TRBJ1-2,TRBV12-3/TRBV12-4,TGTGCCAGCAGTCTCAGCGGGGACTATGGCTACACCTTC,CASSLSGDYGYTF
few,-,TRBJ1-5,TRBV27,TGTGCCAGCAGTAAAGACACGGTGAGTCAGCCCCAGCATTTT,CASSKDTVSQPQHF
few,TRBD1,TRBJ2-7,TRBV28,TGTGCCAGCAGTTTGATCGGGACAGAGGGCTACGAGCAGTACTTC,CASSLIGTEGYEQYF
many,-,TRBJ1-2,TRBV2,TGTGCCAGCAGTGAAAATGGGCCAGGGGATATGCGGGGCTACACCTTC,CASSENGPGDMRGYTF
-,-,TRBJ2-1,TRBV12-5,TGTGCTAGTGGTTTGGTAGGGGCAGGGTTACATGAGCAGTTCTTC,CASGLVGAGLHEQFF
-,-,TRBJ1-5,TRBV20-1,TGCAGTGCTAGAGATGGCTGGCTGCATCATCCCCAGCATTTT,CSARDGWLHHPQHF